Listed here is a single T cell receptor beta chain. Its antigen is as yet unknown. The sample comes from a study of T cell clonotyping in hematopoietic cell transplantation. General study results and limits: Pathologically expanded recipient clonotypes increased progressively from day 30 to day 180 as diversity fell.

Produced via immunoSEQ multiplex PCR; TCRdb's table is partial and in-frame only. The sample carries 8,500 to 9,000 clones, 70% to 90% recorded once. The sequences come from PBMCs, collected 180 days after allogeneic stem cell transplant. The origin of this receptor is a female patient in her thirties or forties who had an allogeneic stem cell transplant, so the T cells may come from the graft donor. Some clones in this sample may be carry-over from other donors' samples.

DNA for the CDR3: TGTGCCTGGAGTGTAGGGACAGGGACAGGCTACACCTTC. It encodes CAWSVGTGTGYTF. The chain employs TRBV30 and TRBJ1-2; 9 positions match TRBD1. Germline V gives CDR1 GTSNPN, CDR2 SVGIG (reference sequence). The CDR3 has 13 amino acids. V shed 0 bases and J 8 bases; nucleotides not matched to a gene: 4.